This TCR beta chain was identified during a study of shared clonotypes between healthy human individuals. Study-wide results and caveats: Sampling included only blood; tissue repertoires likely differ.

The germline CDR1 and CDR2 sequences are MNHNS and SASEGT. CDR3 size: 14 residues. The ends lost 8 bases at V and 8 bases at J; junction bases unmatched: 12. About this clone: Its antigen remains unidentified.

Some clones are missing from TCRdb's copy, which holds only in-frame ones; the method was immunoSEQ multiplex PCR. Of 450,000 to 500,000 clones listed, about 82% are singletons. The sequenced sample was PBMCs. The V gene is TRBV6-1, the J gene TRBJ1-2; 9 bases line up with TRBD1. The TCR originated in a woman in her thirties or forties in good health. Some clones in this sample may be carry-over from other donors' samples. This CDR3 is CASSNLQGAGGYTF. DNA for the CDR3: TGTGCCAGCTCTAACTTACAGGGGGCCGGGGGCTACACCTTC.